Below are 8 T cell receptor beta chains sequenced from a single sample in a study of naive and memory T cell subsets. The study, taken as a whole, reports: Naive repertoires, especially CD8, held a few larger clonotypes, possibly memory cells re-expressing CD45RA.

An equimolar mix of two oligonucleotides served as the beta constant-region primer for TRBC1 and TRBC2. Nested alpha and beta constant-region primers with the SP2 primer drove four PCR rounds on ligated cDNA. TCRdb re-called the UMI-ligation and nested PCR reads with MiXCR, one entry per CDR3 protein. The repertoire holds roughly 100,000 distinct CDR3 sequences, around 11% seen once, with roughly 0.13% in the top ten. Their antigens remain unidentified. The source material was naive CD4+ T cells from blood. The origin of the receptors is a human donor in good health.

This clonotype was seen ten or more times. This sequence joins TRBV10-3 and TRBJ2-3, with 7 bases lining up with TRBD1. CDR3 length: 14 residues. V gave up 9 bases and J gave up 5 bases; unmatched junction bases: 11. From germline, CDR1 is ENHRY and CDR2 SYGVKD. The CDR3 sequence: CAMRPGQLIDTQYF. The CDR3 DNA reads TGTGCCATGAGGCCGGGACAGCTCATAGATACGCAGTATTTT.

V is TRBV6-2 or TRBV6-3 and J is TRBJ1-5; no clear D gene. This CDR3 has 14 residues. V dropped 5 bases and J dropped 9 bases, with 17 bases sitting between them. CDR1 MNHEY and CDR2 SVGEGT come from the germline V gene. The CDR3 nucleotides read TGTGCCAGCAGTACCTCCCCCGAGCAGGCGCCCCAGCATTTT. Translated: CASSTSPEQAPQHF.

V is TRBV3-1 and J is TRBJ2-7; maybe TRBD1 (6 bases). This CDR3 has 15 residues. V was trimmed by 0 bases and J by 8 bases, leaving 17 bases between them. Germline CDR1 is LGHDT and CDR2 is YNNKEL (reference sequence). The DNA for the CDR3 is TGTGCCAGCAGCCAAGATGGGACACGGTGGTTCAAGCAGTACTTC. Translated: CASSQDGTRWFKQYF.

The rearrangement links TRBV6-2 or TRBV6-3 to TRBJ1-5; no clear D. The CDR3 totals 15 residues. Germline assignment: CDR1 MNHEY and CDR2 SVGEGT. V was cut by 5 bases and J by 0 bases, with 11 bases left in between. CDR3 loop: CASSEKRRSNQPQHF. The DNA for the CDR3 is TGTGCCAGCAGTGAGAAGCGGCGTAGCAATCAGCCCCAGCATTTT.

This clonotype occurred many times. The chain joins TRBV7-2 to TRBJ1-1; D remains ambiguous. The germline CDR1 and CDR2 sequences are SGHTA and FQGNSA. The CDR3 runs to 13 residues. Deletions cut 2 bases from V and 7 bases from J, with 11 bases between. This chain's CDR3 is CASSLFSGSEAFF. The CDR3, as DNA: TGTGCCAGCAGCTTATTTTCGGGCAGTGAAGCTTTCTTT. The full variable domain, in which reference TRBV7-2 and TRBJ1-1 provide the parts outside the CDR3, is GAGVSQSPSNKVTEKGKDVELRCDPISGHTALYWYRQSLGQGLEFLIYFQGNSAPDKSGLPSDRFSAERTGGSVSTLTIQRTQQEDSAVYLCASSLFSGSEAFFGQGTRLTVV.

This clonotype was seen a few times. The V gene is TRBV19, the J gene TRBJ2-7; D might be TRBD2 (5 bases). The V end lost 5 bases, the J end lost 4 bases, and 12 bases lay between the germline ends. This CDR3 region has 13 residues. The germline V gene encodes CDR1 LNHDA and CDR2 SQIVND (reference sequence). The CDR3 bases are TGTGCCAGTAGTGATCTCCAGCGGTACGAGCAGTACTTC. Amino acid sequence: CASSDLQRYEQYF.

This clonotype has a handful of counts. The chain has TRBV20-1 and TRBJ1-3; D is undetermined. Germline V lookup: CDR1 DFQATT, CDR2 SNEGSKA (reference sequence). The CDR3 has 14 amino acids. The germline V and J ends were trimmed by 3 bases and 0 bases, with 9 bases remaining between them. Written as DNA, the CDR3 is TGCAGTGCTAGTACTTCCACCTCTGGAAACACCATATATTTT. Residues: CSASTSTSGNTIYF.

This clonotype has more than one count but fewer than ten. The rearrangement uses TRBV28 and TRBJ2-3; TRBD1 matches 9 bases. Germline-derived CDR1 and CDR2 are MDHEN and SYDVKM. J gave up 4 bases and V 6 bases, and 5 bases lay outside the gene matches. The CDR3 is 14 amino acids. CDR3 in amino acids: CASSGQGLSDTQYF. CDR3 bases: TGTGCCAGCAGCGGACAGGGGTTATCAGATACGCAGTATTTT. The whole variable domain, filled in from reference TRBV28 and TRBJ2-3, reads DVKVTQSSRYLVKRTGEKVFLECVQDMDHENMFWYRQDPGLGLRLIYFSYDVKMKEKGDIPEGYSVSREKKERFSLILESASTNQTSMYLCASSGQGLSDTQYFGPGTRLTVL.